These 18 T cell receptor beta chains came from one sample sequenced in a study of cytomegalovirus exposure and HLA in healthy donors. PCR involved 60 Vbeta and 13 Jbeta primers. Sequenced by immunoSEQ multiplex PCR; TCRdb stores in-frame clones only, minus some. The ten most abundant clones cover about 0.83% of a sample with roughly 78,000 clones. Sequencing was carried out using PBMCs. Receptors were obtained from a boy between 10 and 17 years old in good health and CMV-seronegative.

The genes are TRBV7-9 and TRBJ2-1, with 9 bases fitting TRBD2. The germline V gene encodes CDR1 SEHNR and CDR2 FQNEAQ (reference sequence). V lost 2 bases and J lost 4; bases outside the gene matches: 12. The CDR3 consists of 18 residues. The CDR3 DNA follows: TGTGCCAGCAGCTTAAGCGGGCTAGCGGGAAATGCGTACAATGAGCAGTTCTTC. Translated, it gives CASSLSGLAGNAYNEQFF.

This sequence joins TRBV9 and TRBJ2-2; a possible D gene is TRBD2 (6 bases). Per germline, CDR1 SGDLS and CDR2 YYNGEE. The CDR3 contains 15 residues. Trimming left V 6 bases short and J 2 bases short, with 14 bases between. As DNA, the CDR3 is TGTGCCAGCACCCCGGGAGATACAAACACCGGGGAGCTGTTTTTT. It translates to CASTPGDTNTGELFF.

The rearrangement links TRBV5-6 to TRBJ2-5; 7 bases are shared with TRBD2. The J call may not be correct, given that the DNA end is closer to TRBJ2-7. The length of the CDR3 is 14 residues. Per the germline V gene, CDR1 is SGHDT and CDR2 is YYEEEE. The CDR3 region has the DNA TGTGCCAGTGATCCGGCGGGAGCCTTCTACGAGCAGTACTTC. Amino acid sequence: CASDPAGAFYEQYF.

On this clone: The junction departs from germline at one end; a sequencing error may be responsible. The chain employs TRBV29-1 and TRBJ1-2; D not certain. Germline V gene data show CDR1 as SQVTM and CDR2 as ANQGSEA. This CDR3 is built from 8 residues. This chain's CDR3 is CSVEEALF. The DNA for the CDR3 is TGCAGCGTTGAAGAAGCGTTATTC.

The rearrangement links TRBV30 to TRBJ1-2, with D possibly matching TRBD1 (5 bases). The CDR3 has 12 residues. With 4 bases removed from V and 7 bases from J, the gap between germline ends came to 13 bases. Germline CDR1 GTSNPN, CDR2 SVGIG (reference sequence). As DNA, the CDR3 is TGTGCCTGGAATATGGGGCAGTTTGGCTACACCTTC. The encoded protein is CAWNMGQFGYTF. Using reference TRBV30 and TRBJ1-2 for the parts outside the CDR3, the full variable domain is SQTIHQWPATLVQPVGSPLSLECTVEGTSNPNLYWYRQAAGRGLQLLFYSVGIGQISSEVPQNLSASRPQDRQFILSSKKLLLSDSGFYLCAWNMGQFGYTFGSGTRLTVV.

The chain has TRBV11-2 and TRBJ1-1; D is perhaps TRBD1 (5 bases). Germline-derived CDR1 and CDR2 are SGHAT and FQNNGV. V was clipped by 4 bases and J by 5 bases, with 17 bases between them. The CDR3 contains 15 residues. This CDR3 reads CASSSGRQWWTEAFF. DNA for the CDR3: TGTGCCAGCAGCTCGGGCAGACAGTGGTGGACTGAAGCTTTCTTT.

Here the CDR3 DNA reads TGTGCCAGCAGTCCCTGGCGGGGTTCCGTTACTGAAGCTTTCTTT. It is translated as CASSPWRGSVTEAFF. The V call is TRBV6-5, the J call TRBJ1-1, with D unclear. V lost 5 bases to trimming and J lost 5 bases, with 18 bases between them. This CDR3 comprises 15 residues. Germline V CDR1 and CDR2: MNHEY, SVGAGI.

The chain joins TRBV9 to TRBJ1-1; the match to TRBD1 covers 8 bases. With 4 bases clipped from V and 5 bases from J, the junction kept 10 bases outside the gene matches. The CDR3 loop spans 15 amino acids. Germline values: CDR1 SGDLS, CDR2 YYNGEE. In DNA form, the CDR3 reads TGTGCCAGCAGCCCCTCGACAGGGGAGTGGACTGAAGCTTTCTTT. Protein sequence: CASSPSTGEWTEAFF. Full variable domain (remainder filled in from reference TRBV9 and TRBJ1-1): DSGVTQTPKHLITATGQRVTLRCSPRSGDLSVYWYQQSLDQGLQFLIQYYNGEERAKGNILERFSAQQFPDLHSELNLSSLELGDSALYFCASSPSTGEWTEAFFGQGTRLTVV.

The chain uses TRBV11-2 and TRBJ1-1; 8 nucleotides line up with TRBD1. Losses at the gene ends were 6 bases for V and 8 bases for J; bases not matched to a gene: 8. The CDR3 is made up of 13 amino acids. In germline, CDR1 is SGHAT, CDR2 FQNNGV. CDR3 protein: CASRNYRDREAFF. DNA of the CDR3: TGTGCCAGCAGAAATTACCGGGACAGGGAAGCTTTCTTT.

The chain employs TRBV5-6 and TRBJ1-1; no clear D. From germline, CDR1 is SGHDT and CDR2 YYEEEE. Between the trimmed V and J ends, which lost 0 bases and 3 bases, there was a span of 12 bases. This CDR3 is built from 15 residues. This chain's CDR3 is CASSLAVAGDTEAFF. CDR3 nucleotides: TGTGCCAGCAGCTTGGCCGTCGCAGGCGACACTGAAGCTTTCTTT.

V usage is TRBV7-2 and J usage is TRBJ2-3, with 7 bases aligning to TRBD2. The CDR3 is made up of 16 amino acids. J lost 3 bases, V lost 6 bases, and 12 bases had no gene match. Germline V gives CDR1 SGHTA, CDR2 FQGNSA. The CDR3 DNA is TGTGCCAGCAGACCTGGGGAGGGAGGGAGAACAGATACGCAGTATTTT. Its translation is CASRPGEGGRTDTQYF.

The V and J genes are TRBV6-5 and TRBJ2-1; maybe TRBD2 (5 bases). V shed 7 bases and J shed 7 bases, with 11 bases lying between them. CDR3 length equals 12 residues. Germline lookup yields CDR1 MNHEY and CDR2 SVGAGI. The DNA of the CDR3 is TGTGCCAGCACGGGGTTCGGGAATGAGCAGTTCTTC. Amino acid sequence: CASTGFGNEQFF.

The chain combines TRBV6-6 with TRBJ1-5; no definite D call. Looked up from germline, CDR1 is MNHNY and CDR2 is SVGAGI (reference sequence). The CDR3 consists of 14 residues. V was cut by 2 bases and J by 9 bases, with 14 bases left in between. CDR3 residues: CASSYRGPEGPQHF. In nucleotides, the CDR3 is TGTGCCAGCAGTTACCGTGGGCCCGAAGGGCCCCAGCATTTT.

The V call is TRBV4-3, the J call TRBJ1-2; tentative D call: TRBD1 (5 bases). CDR1 and CDR2 (germline): LGHNA, YSLEER. CDR3 size: 14 residues. V lost 4 bases and J 2 bases, leaving 11 bases between the germline ends. CDR3 DNA: TGCGCCAGCAGCCCAGCGGGGCGGAACTATGGCTACACCTTC. Amino acids: CASSPAGRNYGYTF.

The rearrangement links TRBV11-2 to TRBJ2-7, with TRBD2 identical over 9 bases. V gave up 5 bases and J gave up 1 base; unmatched junction bases: 3. The length of the CDR3 is 14 residues. From germline, CDR1 is SGHAT and CDR2 FQNNGV. The CDR3 nucleotides are TGTGCCAGCAGCGTGACTAGCGGTTCCTACGAGCAGTACTTC. As protein: CASSVTSGSYEQYF.

V is TRBV14 and J is TRBJ1-1; D might be TRBD1 (6 bases). The V end was cut by 4 bases, the J end by 10 bases, with 13 bases between. CDR1 and CDR2 (germline): SGHDN, FVKESK. This CDR3 comprises 12 residues. The CDR3 nucleotides are TGTGCCAGCAGCCTAGAAGGGGGTCTAGCTTTCTTT. This codes for CASSLEGGLAFF.

The J gene is TRBJ2-7, the V gene TRBV6-1; no definite D call. CDR1 and CDR2 (germline): MNHNS, SASEGT. V shed 2 bases and J shed 2 bases, with 10 bases lying between them. The CDR3 consists of 14 residues. The CDR3 reads CASSEYSPPYEQYF. The DNA for the CDR3 is TGTGCCAGCAGTGAATACTCTCCCCCCTACGAGCAGTACTTC.

The rearrangement uses TRBV28 and TRBJ2-1; D is undetermined. Trimming took off 6 bases at V and 7 bases at J, with 7 bases between the two ends. This CDR3 has 11 amino acids. Germline CDR1 is MDHEN and CDR2 is SYDVKM. CDR3 region: CASSPRNEQFF. CDR3 in DNA: TGTGCCAGCAGCCCCCGGAATGAGCAGTTCTTC.